This T cell receptor (beta chain) was obtained from a study of post-analysis software for immune sequencing data. Across the whole study: Both relapsing-remitting and secondary progressive multiple sclerosis featured among the disease courses, as did progressive-relapsing multiple sclerosis.

Unique molecular identifiers had been added to the TCR beta cDNA libraries. A population of about 1 to 11 million T cells gave rise to roughly 500,000 cDNA molecules. TCRdb ran MiXCR on the PCR reads and lists one entry per CDR3 protein. The sample has about 200,000 distinct CDR3 sequences; 25% to 35% are singletons. General study findings and limits: Those samples that were prepared in the same batch co-clustered strongly by F measure. In multiple sclerosis, normalized Chao1 diversity was significantly below that of controls. Included in a set of a few TRBV segments more frequent in patients than controls were TRBV5-6, TRBV5-1 and TRBV20-1.

The CDR3 spans 15 residues. The ends were cut back, 0 bases at V and 5 bases at J, with 8 bases in the middle. CDR1 MGHRA and CDR2 YSYEKL come from the germline V gene. There are many counts of this clonotype. Antigen specificity is unknown. The receptor was derived from a girl between 2 and 17 years old with multiple sclerosis. The sequencing sample was made of blood. This chain joins TRBV4-1 and TRBJ1-6, with D hard to call. Here the CDR3 DNA reads TGCGCCAGCAGCCAAGAAGGGATAGATAATTCACCCCTCCACTTT. It translates to CASSQEGIDNSPLHF.